The present TCR beta chain was sequenced within a study of blood T cell repertoires in COVID-19. The germline gives CDR1 MDHEN, CDR2 SYDVKM. The CDR3 spans 16 residues. V lost 4 bases and J lost 8, with 20 bases in between. Original analysis: Estimates of nucleated cell counts were drawn from the amplification of reference gene primers. Produced via immunoSEQ multiplex PCR; TCRdb's table is partial and in-frame only. V, J and clone size were drawn from that table, and D and trimming were deduced from the DNA. The table lists around 220,000 clones, more than 85% of them singletons. The chain has TRBV28 and TRBJ1-4; D might be TRBD1 (5 bases). The sample comprised peripheral blood. The TCR sequence derives from a woman aged 50 to 60 with COVID-19, enrolled during active disease. The CDR3 nucleotides read TGTGCCAGCAGTTCGTTGTCCGGAGGGGTTAGGGAAAAACTGTTTTTT. Residues: CASSSLSGGVREKLFF.